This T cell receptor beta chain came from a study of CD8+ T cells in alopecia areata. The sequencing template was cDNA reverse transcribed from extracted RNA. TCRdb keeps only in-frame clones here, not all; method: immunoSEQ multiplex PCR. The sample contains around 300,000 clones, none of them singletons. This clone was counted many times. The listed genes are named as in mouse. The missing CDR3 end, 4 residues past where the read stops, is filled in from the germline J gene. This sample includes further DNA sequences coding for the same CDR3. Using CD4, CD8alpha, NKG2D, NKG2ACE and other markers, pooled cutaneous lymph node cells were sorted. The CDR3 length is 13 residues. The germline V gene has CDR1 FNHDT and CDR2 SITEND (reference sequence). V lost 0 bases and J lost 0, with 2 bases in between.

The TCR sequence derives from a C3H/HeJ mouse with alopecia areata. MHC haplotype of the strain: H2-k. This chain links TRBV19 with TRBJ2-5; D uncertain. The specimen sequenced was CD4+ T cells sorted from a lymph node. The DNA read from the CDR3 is TGTGCCAGCAGTATAGGTAACCAAGAC. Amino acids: CASSIGNQD. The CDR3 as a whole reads CASSIGNQDTQYF.